Shown below are 27 T cell receptor beta chains from a single sample sequenced in a study of T-cell reconstitution after alpha-beta-depleted transplantation in children (dated by TCRdb to 2015 to 2016). The library relied on PCR. Instrument used: Illumina HiSeq 2500. To normalize quantification of the TCRbeta repertoire, the TCR libraries were built with molecular barcoding that relied on unique molecular identifiers. In TCRdb, the public reads were trimmed at Q25 with fastp and aligned with MiXCR, with productive beta chains retained. Rows merge per CDR3 protein into single entries with the most common DNA and genes. The sample data list roughly 120,000 distinct CDR3 sequences, and approximately 10% of these were observed just once. The ten top clones hold less than 40% of the sample. Reading the label with the study, this specimen's treatment or condition is: allogeneic hematopoietic cell transplantation with graft depleted of TCRalphabeta T cells and CD19 B cells.

The sequencing here drew on PBMCs, taken before TCRalphabeta/CD19-depleted stem cell transplant. The receptors were gathered from a boy between 2 and 10 years old with acute lymphoblastic leukemia, due to receive a stem cell transplant.

This clonotype was seen repeatedly, ten times or more. The V and J genes are TRBV5-1 and TRBJ2-1; tentative D call: TRBD2 (6 bases). The CDR3 length is 18 residues. CDR1 is SGHRS, CDR2 YFSETQ, per germline. V gave up 0 bases and J gave up 2 bases, with 18 bases separating them. CDR3 residues: CASSLVVGRREPYNEQFF. The CDR3 DNA is TGCGCCAGCAGCTTGGTGGTGGGTCGCCGGGAGCCCTACAATGAGCAGTTCTTC.

This clonotype was observed many times. The genes are TRBV27 and TRBJ2-1, with 8 bases identical to TRBD2. Germline V CDR1 and CDR2: MNHEY, SMNVEV (reference sequence). V lost 3 bases and J lost 1; bases outside the gene matches: 5. CDR3 length: 16 amino acids. CDR3: CASSFRSGRSYNEQFF. Here the CDR3 DNA reads TGTGCCAGCAGTTTTCGGAGCGGGAGATCCTACAATGAGCAGTTCTTC.

This clonotype occurred a few times. The rearrangement joins TRBV20-1 to TRBJ2-1; TRBD1 agrees at 7 bases. The ends lost 1 base at V and 0 bases at J; junction bases unmatched: 15. The CDR3 is 19 residues long. The germline CDR1 and CDR2 sequences are DFQATT and SNEGSKA (reference sequence). The CDR3 DNA follows: TGCAGTGCTAGAGTGAGGGTTTCGGGACAGAATTACTCCTACAATGAGCAGTTCTTC. It specifies CSARVRVSGQNYSYNEQFF.

This chain links TRBV5-1 with TRBJ2-5; D is possibly TRBD2 (5 bases). The CDR3 has 14 amino acids. CDR1 is SGHRS and CDR2 is YFSETQ in the germline V gene. V dropped 6 bases and J dropped 5 bases, with 17 bases sitting between them. DNA of the CDR3: TGCGCCAGCACCCTGTCCGCGGGCGGCGAGACCCAGTACTTC. Its translation: CASTLSAGGETQYF.

This clonotype appeared many times. This chain connects TRBV6-5 to TRBJ2-7; 9 bases are a match to TRBD1. The V segment lost 2 bases and the J segment 0 bases; nucleotides outside the gene matches: 5. CDR3 size: 16 residues. Germline V gene sequence: CDR1 MNHEY, CDR2 SVGAGI. Here the CDR3 reads CASSYVGGQGSYEQYF. CDR3 DNA: TGTGCCAGCAGTTACGTCGGGGGACAGGGCTCCTACGAGCAGTACTTC.

A remark on this clonotype: A clone one base away is much larger, so this may be a read error. The rearrangement uses TRBV20-1 and TRBJ2-5; D unresolved. CDR1 DFQATT and CDR2 SNEGSKA come from the germline V gene (reference sequence). This CDR3 contains 12 residues. The V end was cut by 6 bases, the J end by 2 bases, with 10 bases between. CDR3 sequence: CSARTLQETQYF. Here the CDR3 DNA reads TGCAGTGCGCGAACCCTGCAAGAGACCCAGTACTTC.

The chain combines TRBV5-1 with TRBJ1-1, with D possibly TRBD1 on 5 matching bases. Germline V gene sequence: CDR1 SGHRS, CDR2 YFSETQ. The CDR3 extends over 17 amino acids. Deletions cut 1 base from V and 0 bases from J, with 16 bases between. In nucleotides, the CDR3 is TGCGCCAGCAGCTTGCTATCAAGGGGAACTATGAACACTGAAGCTTTCTTT. Residues: CASSLLSRGTMNTEAFF.

The rearrangement links TRBV9 to TRBJ1-3, with 7 bases identical to TRBD1. CDR1 and CDR2 (germline): SGDLS, YYNGEE. V was pared by 4 bases and J by 3 bases, with 4 bases of the junction left unmatched. The CDR3 is 14 amino acids. The CDR3 DNA follows: TGTGCCAGCAGCCCGCAGGGGGATGGAAACACCATATATTTT. Its translation is CASSPQGDGNTIYF.

Only a few counts were recorded for this clonotype. DNA of the CDR3: TGTGCCAGCAGCCCAAATGGGTACGTGGAGCAGTTCTTC. Amino acids: CASSPNGYVEQFF. This chain joins TRBV7-2 and TRBJ2-1, with unresolved D. The germline V and J ends were trimmed by 5 bases and 10 bases, with 15 bases remaining between them. This CDR3 spans 13 amino acids. The germline V gene has CDR1 SGHTA and CDR2 FQGNSA.

The V and J genes are TRBV7-6 and TRBJ2-7; 9 bases are a match to TRBD1. The V gene end was trimmed by 5 bases and the J gene end by 2 bases; junction bases not matched to a gene: 4. The CDR3 runs 14 residues. Per germline, CDR1 SGHVS and CDR2 FNYEAQ. CDR3 coding DNA: TGTGCCAGCAGCCCCCGGACAGGGGCCTACGAGCAGTACTTC. Protein sequence: CASSPRTGAYEQYF.

The chain employs TRBV5-1 and TRBJ2-7; the match to TRBD2 covers 8 bases. The CDR3 has 13 residues. The V segment lost 9 bases and the J segment 2 bases; nucleotides outside the gene matches: 7. CDR1 and CDR2 (germline): SGHRS, YFSETQ. The CDR3 sequence is CATSKGLAYEQYF. CDR3 DNA: TGCGCCACCAGTAAGGGACTAGCCTACGAGCAGTACTTC.

This clonotype occurred a few times. The chain carries TRBV4-1 and TRBJ2-1, with 7 bases matching TRBD2. V was pared by 4 bases and J by 2 bases, with 2 bases of the junction left unmatched. Germline loops: CDR1 MGHRA, CDR2 YSYEKL. This CDR3 is built from 14 residues. The CDR3 DNA is TGCGCCAGCAGCCCTGGGGGGGCCTACAATGAGCAGTTCTTC. As protein: CASSPGGAYNEQFF.

This clonotype was observed many times. The J gene is TRBJ2-3, the V gene TRBV20-1, with TRBD2 as a possible D gene (6 bases). The CDR3 sequence is 16 residues long. V lost 6 bases and J 7 bases, leaving 26 bases between the germline ends. Looked up from germline, CDR1 is DFQATT and CDR2 is SNEGSKA (reference sequence). The CDR3 is CSAGGSSTFRVNTQYF. CDR3 nucleotides: TGCAGTGCGGGGGGATCGAGTACCTTCCGAGTGAATACGCAGTATTTT.

This chain links TRBV20-1 with TRBJ1-1, with TRBD1 identical over 7 bases. With V trimmed by 6 bases and J by 1 base, 14 bases remained unmatched. The CDR3 length is 16 residues. Looked up from germline, CDR1 is DFQATT and CDR2 is SNEGSKA (reference sequence). The CDR3 sequence: CSALIGKGAWNTEAFF. The CDR3 nucleotides are TGCAGTGCGTTAATAGGGAAGGGGGCGTGGAACACTGAAGCTTTCTTT.

This clonotype was seen repeatedly, ten times or more. The chain uses TRBV12-3 or TRBV12-4 and TRBJ1-5; D is possibly TRBD1 (5 bases). Between the trimmed V and J ends, which lost 7 bases and 4 bases, there was a span of 17 bases. The CDR3 has 15 residues. Here the CDR3 DNA reads TGTGCCAGCACCTCCAATGGGAACAGGAATCAGCCCCAGCATTTT. Residues: CASTSNGNRNQPQHF.

Only a few counts were recorded for this clonotype. The V gene is TRBV5-1, the J gene TRBJ1-1, with 9 bases that match TRBD1. V dropped 4 bases and J dropped 6; count of bases not matched to a gene: 1. Germline CDR1 SGHRS, CDR2 YFSETQ. The length of the CDR3 is 12 residues. The CDR3 nucleotides read TGCGCCAGCAGCCGGACAGGGGCTGAAGCTTTCTTT. This sequence encodes CASSRTGAEAFF.

This clonotype was seen only a few times. This chain connects TRBV13 to TRBJ2-3, with 7 bases lining up with TRBD2. CDR1 is PRHDT and CDR2 is FYEKMQ in the germline V gene (reference sequence). The CDR3 is made up of 21 amino acids. The ends lost 3 bases at V and 0 bases at J; junction bases unmatched: 21. The chain's CDR3 is CASSFHPTSKKSVTSTDTQYF. CDR3 bases: TGTGCCAGCAGCTTTCACCCGACTAGCAAGAAGTCGGTTACTAGCACAGATACGCAGTATTTT.

This clonotype was counted ten times or more. V and J are TRBV20-1 and TRBJ2-3; 7 positions match TRBD2. Germline assignment: CDR1 DFQATT and CDR2 SNEGSKA (reference sequence). This CDR3 has 16 residues. With V trimmed by 2 bases and J by 0 bases, 8 bases remained unmatched. CDR3 DNA: TGCAGTGCTAGATCAGGAAGCGGGACCAGCACAGATACGCAGTATTTT. Translated: CSARSGSGTSTDTQYF.

The chain couples TRBV19 to TRBJ2-2, with a tentative D call TRBD2 (5 bases). This CDR3 comprises 14 residues. The germline V and J ends were trimmed by 7 bases and 6 bases, with 15 bases remaining between them. Germline-derived CDR1 and CDR2 are LNHDA and SQIVND (reference sequence). The CDR3 DNA is TGTGCCAGTACCCTGGACTTTAGCGCCGGGGAGCTGTTTTTT. This translates into CASTLDFSAGELFF.

This clonotype was detected a few times. The chain has TRBV19 and TRBJ1-2, with a tentative D call TRBD1 (5 bases). Trimming pared 5 bases from V and 6 bases from J, leaving 16 bases between. The V gene's germline CDR1 is LNHDA and CDR2 SQIVND (reference sequence). This CDR3 is built from 14 residues. In DNA, the CDR3 is TGTGCCAGTAGTGAGGCCGGGACCAGACATGGCTACACCTTC. This translates into CASSEAGTRHGYTF.

This clonotype occurred many times. This chain joins TRBV12-3 or TRBV12-4 and TRBJ2-7; D is perhaps TRBD2 (5 bases). The CDR3 spans 14 residues. V was shortened by 5 bases and J by 5 bases, with 16 bases between the two germline ends. The CDR3 region is CASSEGGAFNEQYF. The CDR3 coding sequence is TGTGCCAGCAGTGAGGGCGGAGCTTTTAACGAGCAGTACTTC.

The rearrangement links TRBV2 to TRBJ2-3; 7 positions agree with TRBD2. This CDR3 has 15 amino acids. Germline values: CDR1 SNHLY, CDR2 FYNNEI. The V and J ends lost 5 bases and 3 bases, in that order; junction bases with no gene match: 8. Written as DNA, the CDR3 is TGTGCCAGCAGTTGGGCCCAACTAGCGACAGATACGCAGTATTTT. Translating it yields CASSWAQLATDTQYF.

This clonotype has at least ten counts. This chain joins TRBV6-1 and TRBJ2-4; tentatively, D is TRBD1 or TRBD2 (6 bases each). Trimming took off 6 bases at V and 9 bases at J, with 21 bases between the two ends. Per germline, CDR1 MNHNS and CDR2 SASEGT. The CDR3 is made up of 15 amino acids. CDR3 nucleotides: TGTGCCAGCAGCCCGAAAGGGGGGTTGTGGGGCATTCAGTACTTC. Protein sequence: CASSPKGGLWGIQYF.

The chain links TRBV5-1 to TRBJ2-3, with D possibly matching TRBD2 (6 bases). With 4 bases removed from V and 4 bases from J, the gap between germline ends came to 16 bases. The CDR3 totals 15 residues. Germline V CDR1 and CDR2: SGHRS, YFSETQ. CDR3 in amino acids: CASSVVPGDPDTQYF. CDR3 nucleotide sequence: TGCGCCAGCAGCGTGGTGCCGGGAGACCCAGATACGCAGTATTTT. The entire variable domain, with the rest obtained from reference TRBV5-1 and TRBJ2-3, is as follows: KAGVTQTPRYLIKTRGQQVTLSCSPISGHRSVSWYQQTPGQGLQFLFEYFSETQRNKGNFPGRFSGRQFSNSRSEMNVSTLELGDSALYLCASSVVPGDPDTQYFGPGTRLTVL.

The chain recombines TRBV2 with TRBJ2-3; D perhaps matches TRBD1 (6 bases). Trimming took 6 bases from V and 3 from J, leaving 16 bases between them. The CDR3 has 15 amino acids. Germline V gives CDR1 SNHLY, CDR2 FYNNEI. The DNA of the CDR3 is TGTGCCAGCAGCGAGTCACAGGGTCGTACAGATACGCAGTATTTT. It is translated as CASSESQGRTDTQYF.

This clonotype has a handful of counts. This chain connects TRBV4-1 to TRBJ2-1; TRBD2 aligns across 11 bases. V lost 1 base to trimming and J lost 4 bases; unmatched junction nucleotides: 6. The CDR3 is made up of 17 amino acids. Germline-derived CDR1 and CDR2 are MGHRA and YSYEKL. The CDR3: CASSQAFRTSGYNEQFF. CDR3 nucleotide sequence: TGCGCCAGCAGCCAAGCTTTCAGGACTAGCGGGTACAATGAGCAGTTCTTC.

There are many counts of this clonotype. The J gene is TRBJ2-3, the V gene TRBV10-3, with D maybe TRBD2 (5 bases). Germline V gene lookup returns CDR1 ENHRY and CDR2 SYGVKD. The CDR3 sequence is 13 residues long. V gave up 4 bases and J gave up 0 bases, with 5 bases separating them. CDR3 bases: TGTGCCATCAGTGGGACTAGCACAGATACGCAGTATTTT. Translated, it gives CAISGTSTDTQYF.